The subject of this entry is one T cell receptor beta chain. This sample is part of a study of cytomegalovirus exposure and HLA in healthy donors. Primers for the PCR totalled 60 Vbeta and 13 Jbeta. Repertoires were generated with immunoSEQ multiplex PCR, while TCRdb's copy carries only in-frame clones and drops some. The sample carries over 15,000 clones, more than 80% recorded once. The CDR3 totals 14 residues. The V gene lost 2 bases and the J gene lost 8 bases, with 10 bases spanning the gap. Germline V gene data show CDR1 as SGHTA and CDR2 as FQGNSA. Sequencing input: PBMCs. This TCR derives from a human donor in good health. The rearrangement joins TRBV7-2 to TRBJ1-6; D ambiguous. CDR3 in amino acids: CASSLHSDHSPLHF. The CDR3 DNA follows: TGTGCCAGCAGCTTACATAGTGATCATTCACCCCTCCACTTT.